Listed here are 27 T cell receptor beta chains from one sample, sequenced in a study of blood T cells in healthy people across ages. Through a sample-barcoded 5' primer and a J-beta primer mix, a second PCR was run for 7 to 11 cycles. TCRdb re-derived calls from the 5' RACE reads in MiXCR, one entry per CDR3 protein. Among fewer than 1,000,000 distinct CDR3 sequences, about 46% were seen once, and the ten largest hold 15% to 20%. The sequenced sample consisted of blood. All receptors come from a man older than 75 in good health.

This clonotype is a singleton in its sample. The CDR3 region is CASSQVYSGGNNEQFF. The CDR3 DNA is TGTGCCAGCAGCCAAGTCTATAGCGGGGGGAACAATGAGCAGTTCTTC. V usage is TRBV3-1 and J usage is TRBJ2-1; 10 bases are shared with TRBD2. The CDR3 has 16 amino acids. CDR1 is LGHDT, CDR2 YNNKEL, per germline (reference sequence). The J segment lost 5 bases and the V segment lost 1 base, leaving 5 bases of the junction unmatched.

J is TRBJ2-3 and V is TRBV30, with 8 bases that match TRBD1. Trimming took 4 bases from V and 4 from J; bases not matched to a gene: 10. Germline loops: CDR1 GTSNPN, CDR2 SVGIG (reference sequence). There are 15 residues in the CDR3. CDR3 nucleotide sequence: TGTGCCTGGAATCGGGCAGGGGGCGAGGCAGATACGCAGTATTTT. The encoded protein is CAWNRAGGEADTQYF.

This clonotype turned up a few times. CDR3 nucleotide sequence: TGTGCCAGCACCCTGACTAGCGGGATTTCAGATACGCAGTATTTT. Protein product: CASTLTSGISDTQYF. The genes are TRBV7-2 and TRBJ2-3; 11 bases agree with TRBD2. CDR3 size: 15 residues. Per the germline V gene, CDR1 is SGHTA and CDR2 is FQGNSA. The V gene end was trimmed by 7 bases and the J gene end by 4 bases; junction bases not matched to a gene: 7.

The chain links TRBV7-9 to TRBJ2-1; D gene unclear. Trimming removed 4 bases from V and 8 bases from J, with 15 bases in between. The CDR3 covers 14 residues. Germline V gene lookup returns CDR1 SEHNR and CDR2 FQNEAQ (reference sequence). CDR3 sequence: CASSWTGPLDEQFF. CDR3 in DNA: TGTGCCAGCAGCTGGACCGGGCCCCTCGATGAGCAGTTCTTC.

This chain joins TRBV5-5 and TRBJ2-3, with D tentatively TRBD2 (5 bases). Per the germline V gene, CDR1 is SGHKS and CDR2 is YYEKEE (reference sequence). This CDR3 has 17 amino acids. V was pared by 0 bases and J by 0 bases, with 14 bases between. Written as DNA, the CDR3 is TGTGCCAGCAGCTTGGGTCGCGGGCGCACTAGCACAGATACGCAGTATTTT. Translating it yields CASSLGRGRTSTDTQYF.

A remark on this clonotype: It may be a read error: a sequence one base away is much more abundant. J is TRBJ1-1 and V is TRBV27; TRBD1 is a possible D gene (5 bases). V gave up 6 bases and J gave up 3 bases, with 11 bases separating them. Germline V lookup: CDR1 MNHEY, CDR2 SMNVEV (reference sequence). The CDR3 runs to 13 residues. The CDR3 loop is CASRLGGDTEAFF. The CDR3 DNA sequence: TGTGCCAGCAGGTTAGGAGGGGACACTGAAGCTTTCTTT.

Only a few counts were recorded for this clonotype. The CDR3 loop is CASSLGVSWDSQINYGYTF. In DNA form, the CDR3 reads TGTGCCAGCAGCTTAGGGGTGTCGTGGGACAGCCAAATTAACTATGGCTACACCTTC. The rearrangement joins TRBV7-2 to TRBJ1-2; 7 positions match TRBD1. V lost 1 base to trimming and J lost 1 base; unmatched junction nucleotides: 15. Germline CDR1 is SGHTA and CDR2 is FQGNSA. The CDR3 contains 19 residues. The whole variable domain, remainder taken from reference TRBV7-2 and TRBJ1-2, is GAGVSQSPSNKVTEKGKDVELRCDPISGHTALYWYRQSLGQGLEFLIYFQGNSAPDKSGLPSDRFSAERTGGSVSTLTIQRTQQEDSAVYLCASSLGVSWDSQINYGYTFGSGTRLTVV.

This clonotype was seen only once. It may be a read error: a sequence one base away is much more abundant. CDR3 DNA sequence: TGCGCCAGCAGCCAAGACGCAGCGGACAATGAGCAGTTCTTC. Translated, it gives CASSQDAADNEQFF. V and J are TRBV4-3 and TRBJ2-1; the D gene is possibly TRBD2 (5 bases). The germline V gene encodes CDR1 LGHNA and CDR2 YSLEER. With 0 bases removed from V and 5 bases from J, the gap between germline ends came to 8 bases. The CDR3 extends over 14 amino acids.

This chain joins TRBV27 and TRBJ2-1; no definite D call. Near its end, the DNA agrees better with TRBJ2-7, so the J call may be wrong. Germline CDR1 reads MNHEY; CDR2 reads SMNVEV (reference sequence). This CDR3 is 13 amino acids long. CDR3 sequence reads: CASSFRRYNEQYF. The CDR3 coding sequence is TGTGCCAGCAGTTTCCGACGGTACAATGAGCAGTACTTC.

The chain links TRBV15 to TRBJ2-7; 7 bases line up with TRBD2. V gave up 0 bases and J gave up 3 bases; unmatched junction bases: 8. The CDR3 runs 16 residues. The germline V gene encodes CDR1 LNHNV and CDR2 YYDKDF (reference sequence). The CDR3 loop is CATSRDPREFRYEQYF. As DNA, the CDR3 is TGTGCCACCAGCAGAGATCCGCGGGAGTTTCGCTACGAGCAGTACTTC.

The rearrangement links TRBV25-1 to TRBJ1-6, with D perhaps TRBD1 (5 bases). This CDR3 contains 15 residues. In germline, CDR1 is MGHDK, CDR2 SYGVNS. Trimming stripped 1 base from V and 7 bases from J, with 11 bases between. The DNA of the CDR3 is TGTGCCAGCAGTGAATCGGGGGTAGGGAATTCACCCCTCCACTTT. Its protein is CASSESGVGNSPLHF.

Many counts were recorded for this clonotype. This rearrangement joins TRBV5-1 to TRBJ1-1; D not certain. The CDR3 spans 13 residues. Germline assignment: CDR1 SGHRS and CDR2 YFSETQ. With 6 bases removed from V and 4 bases from J, the gap between germline ends came to 13 bases. The CDR3 is CASNLRGGTEAFF. DNA for the CDR3: TGCGCCAGCAACCTACGGGGTGGCACTGAAGCTTTCTTT.

Only a few counts were recorded for this clonotype. The chain couples TRBV11-1 to TRBJ2-1, with 9 bases lining up with TRBD2. The germline V gene encodes CDR1 SGHAT and CDR2 FQDESV (reference sequence). V lost 1 base, J lost 7 bases, and 5 bases stayed unmatched. CDR3 length equals 15 residues. The CDR3 nucleotides read TGTGCCAGCAGCTTAGTGGGTAGCGGGAGTAATGAGCAGTTCTTC. Protein product: CASSLVGSGSNEQFF. The full variable domain, its missing parts supplied by reference TRBV11-1 and TRBJ2-1, is EAEVAQSPRYKITEKSQAVAFWCDPISGHATLYWYRQILGQGPELLVQFQDESVVDDSQLPKDRFSAERLKGVDSTLKIQPAELGDSAMYLCASSLVGSGSNEQFFGPGTRLTVL.

This chain joins TRBV9 and TRBJ2-4; 11 bases match TRBD2. The J call may be wrong; the DNA end is better matched by TRBJ2-5. The CDR3 length is 18 residues. CDR1 and CDR2 from the germline V gene are SGDLS and YYNGEE. The CDR3 sequence is CASSPWASGGMNQETQYF. Written as DNA, the CDR3 is TGTGCCAGCAGCCCCTGGGCTAGCGGGGGGATGAACCAAGAGACCCAGTACTTC.

A note on this clonotype: An end of the junction differs from the germline gene, which may be a read error. The chain links TRBV28 to TRBJ2-7, with 10 bases that match TRBD2. Germline lookup yields CDR1 MDHEN and CDR2 SYDVKM. This CDR3 spans 16 amino acids. The CDR3 loop reads CASSFPTSGEQDERYF. CDR3 DNA sequence: TGTGCCAGCAGTTTCCCCACTAGCGGGGAACAGGACGAGCGGTACTTC.

V is TRBV12-3 or TRBV12-4 and J is TRBJ2-4; TRBD1 matches 7 bases. TRBJ2-7 matches the DNA end more closely, so the J call is doubtful. This CDR3 spans 14 amino acids. CDR3 residues: CASSLHRGSNEQYF. DNA for the CDR3: TGTGCCAGCAGTTTACACAGGGGAAGCAACGAGCAGTACTTC.

This clonotype was found a few times. The rearrangement links TRBV27 to TRBJ2-5; D remains ambiguous. Germline V lookup: CDR1 MNHEY, CDR2 SMNVEV (reference sequence). This CDR3 has 13 residues. The V and J ends lost 3 bases and 4 bases respectively, with 9 bases between them. The CDR3 nucleotides read TGTGCCAGCAGTTTTCAAAAAGGAGAGACCCAGTACTTC. It yields the protein CASSFQKGETQYF.

The chain recombines TRBV5-1 with TRBJ2-7; D is ambiguous. With 4 bases removed from V and 0 bases from J, the gap between germline ends came to 11 bases. Per the germline V gene, CDR1 is SGHRS and CDR2 is YFSETQ. The CDR3 runs 14 residues. The CDR3 nucleotides read TGCGCCAGCAGCCCCAACGTTGCCTCCTACGAGCAGTACTTC. Amino acid sequence: CASSPNVASYEQYF.

Comments on this clonotype: A read error may produce the germline difference seen at one junction end. This chain links TRBV6-2 or TRBV6-3 with TRBJ2-7, with 8 bases that match TRBD1. Germline-derived CDR1 and CDR2 are MNHEY and SVGEGT. The CDR3 runs to 15 residues. CDR3 in amino acids: CAGSPSDRASYEQYF. CDR3 DNA: TGTGCCGGCAGTCCATCGGACAGGGCTTCCTACGAGCAGTACTTC.

This rearrangement joins TRBV27 to TRBJ1-4; D remains unclear. V lost 0 bases, J lost 7 bases, and 9 bases lay in between. The CDR3 sequence is 14 residues long. Germline V gives CDR1 MNHEY, CDR2 SMNVEV (reference sequence). CDR3 DNA: TGTGCCAGCAGTTTATCCGGCTTTGGTGAAAAACTGTTTTTT. This gives the protein CASSLSGFGEKLFF.

This clonotype was counted once. The chain couples TRBV20-1 to TRBJ2-1; D remains unclear. V lost 7 bases to trimming and J lost 0 bases, with 13 bases between them. Per the germline V gene, CDR1 is DFQATT and CDR2 is SNEGSKA (reference sequence). The length of the CDR3 is 14 residues. The CDR3 nucleotides read TGCAGTGTTCCGCGCGCGAGCTCCTACAATGAGCAGTTCTTC. Protein: CSVPRASSYNEQFF.

This clonotype was recorded a few times. The chain couples TRBV6-2 or TRBV6-3 to TRBJ2-6; the D is unclear. This CDR3 is built from 16 residues. Germline V lookup: CDR1 MNHEY, CDR2 SVGEGT. V was cut by 7 bases and J by 0 bases, with 13 bases left in between. The CDR3 nucleotides are TGTGCCAGCAATGACCCTTTGGGCTCTGGGGCCAACGTCCTGACTTTC. Its translation: CASNDPLGSGANVLTF.

The genes are TRBV30 and TRBJ2-1, with D possibly TRBD1 on 6 matching bases. V lost 2 bases and J 2 bases, leaving 19 bases between the germline ends. The CDR3 covers 17 residues. Germline V gene data show CDR1 as GTSNPN and CDR2 as SVGIG (reference sequence). The CDR3 loop reads CAWSTSGDIRTYNEQFF. CDR3 DNA sequence: TGTGCCTGGAGTACCTCAGGGGACATCCGAACCTACAATGAGCAGTTCTTC.

This clonotype was seen ten or more times. The chain couples TRBV4-3 to TRBJ2-5, with TRBD2 matching over 13 bases. This CDR3 is 15 amino acids long. Germline V gives CDR1 LGHNA, CDR2 YSLEER. V dropped 3 bases and J dropped 4; count of bases not matched to a gene: 2. The CDR3 DNA follows: TGCGCCAGCAGCCACGGGACTAGCGGGATAGAGACCCAGTACTTC. This gives the protein CASSHGTSGIETQYF.

The sample holds many counts of this clonotype. The rearrangement uses TRBV12-3 or TRBV12-4 and TRBJ2-1; the D is unclear. The V gene lost 5 bases and the J gene lost 2 bases, with 10 bases spanning the gap. The CDR3 contains 14 residues. The CDR3 DNA is TGTGCCAGCAGTAAGGAAGGCCCCTACAATGAGCAGTTCTTC. This codes for CASSKEGPYNEQFF.

The chain employs TRBV12-3 or TRBV12-4 and TRBJ1-5; 9 bases map to TRBD1. The CDR3 consists of 17 residues. V lost 2 bases and J lost 5; bases outside the gene matches: 10. CDR3 loop: CASSLMGTGSGDQPQHF. CDR3 DNA: TGTGCCAGCAGTTTAATGGGGACAGGGAGCGGAGATCAGCCCCAGCATTTT.

The chain has TRBV27 and TRBJ2-7; D not resolved. CDR1 is MNHEY, CDR2 SMNVEV, per germline (reference sequence). Trimming removed 4 bases from V and 0 bases from J, with 7 bases in between. The CDR3 has 13 residues. CDR3 bases: TGTGCCAGCAGTTGGACGGTCTCCTACGAGCAGTACTTC. Protein sequence: CASSWTVSYEQYF.